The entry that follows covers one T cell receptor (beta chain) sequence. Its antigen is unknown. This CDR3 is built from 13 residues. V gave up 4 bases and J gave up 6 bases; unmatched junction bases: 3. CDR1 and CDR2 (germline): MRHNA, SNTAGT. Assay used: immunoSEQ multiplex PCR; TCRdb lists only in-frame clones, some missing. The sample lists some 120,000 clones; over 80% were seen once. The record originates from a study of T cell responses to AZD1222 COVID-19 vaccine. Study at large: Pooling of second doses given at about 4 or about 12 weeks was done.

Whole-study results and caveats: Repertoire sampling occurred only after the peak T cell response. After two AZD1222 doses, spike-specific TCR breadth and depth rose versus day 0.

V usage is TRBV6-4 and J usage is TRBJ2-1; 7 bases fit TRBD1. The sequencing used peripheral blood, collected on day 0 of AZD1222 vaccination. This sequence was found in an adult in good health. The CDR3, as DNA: TGTGCCAGCAGTGGACAGGGCGGCAATGAGCAGTTCTTC. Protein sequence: CASSGQGGNEQFF.